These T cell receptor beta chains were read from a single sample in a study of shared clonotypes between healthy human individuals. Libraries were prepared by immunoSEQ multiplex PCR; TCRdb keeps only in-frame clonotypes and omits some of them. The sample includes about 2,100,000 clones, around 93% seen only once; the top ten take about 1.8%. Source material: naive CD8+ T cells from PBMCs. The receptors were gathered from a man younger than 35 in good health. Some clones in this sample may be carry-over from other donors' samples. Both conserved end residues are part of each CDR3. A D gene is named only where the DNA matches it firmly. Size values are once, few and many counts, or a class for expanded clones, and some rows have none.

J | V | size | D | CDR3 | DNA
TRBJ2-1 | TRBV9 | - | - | CASSVMRDGARFF | TGTGCCAGCAGCGTAATGCGGGATGGGGCCCGGTTCTTC
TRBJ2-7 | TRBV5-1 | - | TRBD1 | CASSARQGSYEQYF | TGCGCCAGCAGCGCCCGACAGGGTTCCTACGAGCAGTACTTC
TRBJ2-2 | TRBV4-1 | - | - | CASSQEGPGELFF | TGCGCCAGCAGCCAAGAGGGGCCCGGGGAGCTGTTTTTT
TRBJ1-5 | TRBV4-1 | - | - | CASSQGPRNQPQHF | TGCGCCAGCAGCCAGGGACCGAGGAATCAGCCCCAGCATTTT
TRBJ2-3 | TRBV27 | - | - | CASSSGQFSTDTQYF | TGTGCCAGCAGTAGCGGACAGTTTAGCACAGATACGCAGTATTTT
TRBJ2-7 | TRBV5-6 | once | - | CASSFAPSYEQYF | TGTGCCAGCAGCTTCGCTCCCTCCTACGAGCAGTACTTC
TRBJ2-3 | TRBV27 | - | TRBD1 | CASRRQGGPDTQYF | TGTGCCAGCAGGAGACAGGGGGGACCGGATACGCAGTATTTT
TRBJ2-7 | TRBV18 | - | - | CASGLAPYYEQYF | TGTGCCAGCGGGCTTGCGCCGTACTACGAGCAGTACTTC
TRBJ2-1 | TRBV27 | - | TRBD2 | CASSLFMGEGYNEQFF | TGTGCCAGCAGTTTATTTATGGGGGAGGGATACAATGAGCAGTTCTTC
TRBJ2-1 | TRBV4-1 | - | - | CASSQGGGTLFSNEQFF | TGCGCCAGCAGCCAAGGGGGCGGGACACTGTTCTCCAATGAGCAGTTCTTC
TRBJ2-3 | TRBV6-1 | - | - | CASSEWGAGVTDTQYF | TGTGCCAGCAGTGAATGGGGGGCGGGAGTGACAGATACGCAGTATTTT
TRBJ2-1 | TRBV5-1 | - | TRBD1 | CASSPRWGQGVNEQFF | TGCGCCAGCAGCCCCCGCTGGGGACAGGGCGTGAATGAGCAGTTCTTC
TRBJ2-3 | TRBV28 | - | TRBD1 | CASSPTTGSTDTQYF | TGTGCCAGCAGCCCCACGACAGGGTCCACAGATACGCAGTATTTT
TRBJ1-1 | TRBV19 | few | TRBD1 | CASSIRGQNTEAFF | TGTGCCAGTAGTATCAGGGGGCAGAACACTGAAGCTTTCTTT
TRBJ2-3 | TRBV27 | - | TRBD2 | CASSLSPGLAGWETQYF | TGTGCCAGCAGTTTATCTCCGGGACTAGCGGGGTGGGAGACGCAGTATTTT
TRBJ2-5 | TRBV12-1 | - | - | CASSARRGETQYF | TGTGCCAGCAGCGCCCGGAGGGGGGAGACCCAGTACTTC
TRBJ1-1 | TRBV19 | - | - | CASSMGRTEAFF | TGTGCCAGTAGTATGGGACGGACTGAAGCTTTCTTT
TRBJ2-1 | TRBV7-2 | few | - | CASSWPYNEQFF | TGTGCCAGCAGCTGGCCCTACAATGAGCAGTTCTTC
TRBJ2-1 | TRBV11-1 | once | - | CASSLGRGWNEQFF | TGTGCCAGCAGCTTGGGCAGGGGCTGGAATGAGCAGTTCTTC
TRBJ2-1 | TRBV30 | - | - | CAWSGGYEQFF | TGTGCCTGGAGTGGGGGGTATGAGCAGTTCTTC
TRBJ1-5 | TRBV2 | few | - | CASSEAYNRVQPQHF | TGTGCCAGCAGTGAAGCTTATAACAGGGTCCAGCCCCAGCATTTT
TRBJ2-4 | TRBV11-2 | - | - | CASSLEPGQGIQYF | TGTGCCAGCAGCTTAGAGCCGGGACAAGGCATTCAGTACTTC
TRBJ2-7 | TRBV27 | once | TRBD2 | CASSMKTSGSYEQYF | TGTGCCAGCAGTATGAAGACTAGCGGATCCTACGAGCAGTACTTC
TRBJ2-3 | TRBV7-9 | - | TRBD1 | CASSLWQGARTDTQYF | TGTGCCAGCAGCTTGTGGCAGGGGGCGAGGACAGATACGCAGTATTTT
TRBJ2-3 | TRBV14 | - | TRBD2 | CASSQRLAGGPTDTQYF | TGTGCCAGCAGCCAGAGACTAGCGGGAGGGCCCACAGATACGCAGTATTTT
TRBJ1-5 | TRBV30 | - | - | CAWTPGANSNQPQHF | TGTGCCTGGACTCCGGGGGCAAATAGCAATCAGCCCCAGCATTTT
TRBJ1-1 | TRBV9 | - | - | CASSDTGTEAFF | TGTGCCAGCAGCGACACCGGCACTGAAGCTTTCTTT
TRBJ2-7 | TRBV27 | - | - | CASSPLDSSYEQYF | TGTGCCAGCAGTCCATTAGACTCGTCCTACGAGCAGTACTTC
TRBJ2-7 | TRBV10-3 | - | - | CAISNPLGKGPEQYF | TGTGCCATCAGCAACCCCCTAGGGAAGGGCCCCGAGCAGTACTTC
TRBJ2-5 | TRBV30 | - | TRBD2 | CAWDYLAGASETQYF | TGTGCCTGGGATTATCTAGCGGGAGCTTCAGAGACCCAGTACTTC
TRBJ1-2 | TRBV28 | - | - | CASSPRFIRTEGDYGYTF | TGTGCCAGCAGTCCTCGTTTTATTAGGACAGAGGGAGACTATGGCTACACCTTC
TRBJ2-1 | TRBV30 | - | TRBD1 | CAWSSGQGDNEQFF | TGTGCCTGGAGCTCGGGACAGGGGGACAATGAGCAGTTCTTC
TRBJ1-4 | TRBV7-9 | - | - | CASSFLGEINEKLFF | TGTGCCAGCAGCTTTCTCGGGGAGATTAATGAAAAACTGTTTTTT
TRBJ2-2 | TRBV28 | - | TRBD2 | CASSITLAGDTGELFF | TGTGCCAGCAGCATCACTCTAGCGGGAGACACCGGGGAGCTGTTTTTT
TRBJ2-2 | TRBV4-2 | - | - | CASSHPTLNTGELFF | TGTGCCAGCAGCCACCCTACTCTGAACACCGGGGAGCTGTTTTTT
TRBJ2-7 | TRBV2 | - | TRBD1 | CASSELGTGNYEQYF | TGTGCCAGCAGTGAATTAGGGACAGGGAACTACGAGCAGTACTTC
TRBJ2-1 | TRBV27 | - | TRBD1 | CASSTRQGPYNEQFF | TGTGCCAGCAGTACCCGACAGGGGCCCTACAATGAGCAGTTCTTC
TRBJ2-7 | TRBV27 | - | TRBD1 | CASSLDRDSYEQYF | TGTGCCAGCAGTTTAGACAGGGACTCCTACGAGCAGTACTTC
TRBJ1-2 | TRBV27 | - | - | CASSLRAGDYGYTF | TGTGCCAGCAGTTTAAGGGCAGGGGACTATGGCTACACCTTC
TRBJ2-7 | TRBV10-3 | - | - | CAIRFGQPYEQYF | TGTGCCATCAGGTTCGGACAGCCCTACGAGCAGTACTTC
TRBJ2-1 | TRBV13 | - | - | CASSTRGSRGGEQFF | TGTGCCAGCAGCACTCGGGGTAGCCGAGGGGGTGAGCAGTTCTTC
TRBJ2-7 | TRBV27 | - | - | CASWGGAEQYF | TGTGCCAGCTGGGGGGGGGCCGAGCAGTACTTC
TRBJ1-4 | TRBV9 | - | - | CASSVAGGVLPNEKLFF | TGTGCCAGCAGCGTAGCCGGAGGCGTTCTACCTAATGAAAAACTGTTTTTT
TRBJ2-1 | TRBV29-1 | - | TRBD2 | CSVWGGNEQFF | TGCAGCGTTTGGGGGGGCAATGAGCAGTTCTTC
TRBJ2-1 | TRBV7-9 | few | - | CASSLVAGLDNEQFF | TGTGCCAGCAGCTTAGTTGCAGGACTCGACAATGAGCAGTTCTTC